These 18 T cell receptor beta chains share one sample of origin, sequenced in a study of T cell responses to AZD1222 COVID-19 vaccine. Sequencing used immunoSEQ multiplex PCR; TCRdb keeps in-frame clones, though not all of them. This sample has about 140,000 clones; almost 95% occur once, and the top ten carry 3.5% to 4.5%. This specimen consisted of peripheral blood, obtained 28 days after the second AZD1222 dose. The receptors were gathered from an adult who received the AZD1222 COVID-19 vaccine.

In this sample, this clone turned up once. The chain uses TRBV12-3 or TRBV12-4 and TRBJ1-1; possibly TRBD1 for D (6 bases). V was shortened by 5 bases and J by 3 bases, with 10 bases between the two germline ends. The CDR3 has 13 residues. CDR3 sequence (DNA): TGTGCCAGCAGTAGCACAGGGTACACTGAAGCTTTCTTT. Amino acid sequence: CASSSTGYTEAFF.

V is TRBV12-3 or TRBV12-4 and J is TRBJ2-1, with 7 bases matching TRBD1. The CDR3 runs 12 residues. V shed 6 bases and J 9 bases; nucleotides not matched to a gene: 5. This chain's CDR3 is CASRAQGFEQFF. The CDR3 DNA reads as TGTGCCAGCAGAGCACAGGGGTTTGAGCAGTTCTTC.

The rearrangement uses TRBV27 and TRBJ2-5; 11 bases are shared with TRBD2. This CDR3 region has 16 residues. The trim removed 1 base at V and 7 bases at J, leaving 8 bases unmatched. Germline CDR1 and CDR2: MNHEY and SMNVEV (reference sequence). The CDR3, as DNA: TGTGCCAGCAGTTTATGGGCTAGCGGGAGGATACGGACCCAGTACTTC. This codes for CASSLWASGRIRTQYF.

The chain has TRBV6-6 and TRBJ1-2, with D tentatively TRBD1 (5 bases). The CDR3 totals 15 residues. Trimming removed 6 bases from V and 3 bases from J, with 17 bases in between. Germline V gene lookup returns CDR1 MNHNY and CDR2 SVGAGI (reference sequence). The CDR3 protein is CASSLQRQSYYGYTF. The CDR3 DNA sequence: TGTGCCAGCAGCCTACAACGACAGAGCTACTATGGCTACACCTTC.

The V gene is TRBV20-1, the J gene TRBJ2-5; D may be TRBD1 (6 bases). CDR3 length equals 14 residues. V lost 3 bases, J lost 7 bases, and 18 bases lay in between. Per the germline V gene, CDR1 is DFQATT and CDR2 is SNEGSKA (reference sequence). The CDR3 sequence is CSASDHRERATQYF. CDR3 nucleotides: TGCAGTGCTAGTGACCACAGGGAACGAGCGACCCAGTACTTC.

This chain joins TRBV7-3 and TRBJ1-1, with 7 positions matching TRBD1. Germline V CDR1 and CDR2: SGHTA, FQGTGA. This CDR3 region has 18 residues. V dropped 2 bases and J dropped 0; count of bases not matched to a gene: 12. The CDR3 bases are TGTGCCAGCAGCTTACTTCCCGGACAGGTCATTATGAACACTGAAGCTTTCTTT. Translated, it gives CASSLLPGQVIMNTEAFF.

The rearrangement links TRBV4-1 to TRBJ2-3, with D unclear. Germline V CDR1 and CDR2: MGHRA, YSYEKL. The CDR3 has 15 amino acids. Trimming cost V 5 bases and J 0 bases, with 12 bases left between them. The CDR3 is CASSSLQTSTDTQYF. CDR3 DNA sequence: TGCGCCAGCAGCTCCCTCCAGACTAGCACAGATACGCAGTATTTT.

The chain combines TRBV28 with TRBJ1-5; no clear D. V lost 5 bases and J lost 5, with 7 bases in between. The CDR3 is 12 residues long. In germline, CDR1 is MDHEN, CDR2 SYDVKM. CDR3: CASSANHQPQHF. The CDR3, as DNA: TGTGCCAGCAGTGCTAACCATCAGCCCCAGCATTTT.

This rearrangement joins TRBV9 to TRBJ2-1; D is undetermined. Germline V CDR1 and CDR2: SGDLS, YYNGEE. The CDR3 consists of 13 residues. V lost 0 bases and J 3 bases, leaving 4 bases between the germline ends. The CDR3: CASSVVGYNEQFF. The CDR3 DNA reads TGTGCCAGCAGCGTAGTAGGCTACAATGAGCAGTTCTTC.

V gene TRBV7-8 combines with J gene TRBJ2-2; D may be TRBD1 (6 bases). The CDR3 totals 15 residues. Trimming shortened V by 1 base and J by 7 bases, and 13 bases separated the two germline ends. Per the germline V gene, CDR1 is SGHVS and CDR2 is FQNEAQ. CDR3 DNA: TGTGCCAGCAGCTTAGTTGGACAGAGGAACGGGGAGCTGTTTTTT. Amino acid sequence: CASSLVGQRNGELFF.

This chain links TRBV28 with TRBJ1-1; unclear D gene. V was shortened by 6 bases and J by 1 base, with 9 bases between the two germline ends. The CDR3 extends over 13 amino acids. CDR1 and CDR2 (germline): MDHEN, SYDVKM. For the CDR3, the DNA is TGTGCCAGCAGCGCGGCGGGGAACACTGAAGCTTTCTTT. Residues: CASSAAGNTEAFF.

V is TRBV27 and J is TRBJ1-1; 7 bases are shared with TRBD1. CDR3 size: 13 residues. The junction had 9 bases not matched to a gene; V was cut back by 6 bases and J by 8 bases. The germline V gene encodes CDR1 MNHEY and CDR2 SMNVEV (reference sequence). CDR3 sequence: CASSSPGGREAFF. The CDR3 coding sequence is TGTGCCAGCAGCTCTCCAGGGGGACGGGAAGCTTTCTTT.

The genes are TRBV6-5 and TRBJ2-5; 8 nucleotides agree with TRBD1. The V gene's germline CDR1 is MNHEY and CDR2 SVGAGI. The CDR3 totals 14 residues. With 10 bases clipped from V and 5 bases from J, the junction kept 12 bases outside the gene matches. The CDR3 DNA reads TGTGCCACTACAGCGACAGGGGAAGGGGAGACCCAGTACTTC. It codes for CATTATGEGETQYF.

The chain has TRBV2 and TRBJ2-2, with D perhaps being TRBD1 or TRBD2 (5 bases each). Trimming left V 7 bases short and J 6 bases short, with 15 bases between. There are 14 residues in the CDR3. Germline assignment: CDR1 SNHLY and CDR2 FYNNEI. The CDR3 region has the DNA TGTGCCAGCAAGGAGGTCCGAGGGGCCGGGGAGCTGTTTTTT. Its protein product is CASKEVRGAGELFF.

The rearrangement links TRBV28 to TRBJ1-4; perhaps TRBD1 as D (6 bases). The germline gives CDR1 MDHEN, CDR2 SYDVKM. The V and J ends lost 4 bases and 4 bases respectively, with 10 bases between them. The CDR3 is 14 amino acids. The CDR3 here is CASSSGQLNEKLFF. CDR3 sequence (DNA): TGTGCCAGCAGTTCGGGACAACTTAATGAAAAACTGTTTTTT.

This clone was seen just once. The chain has TRBV10-3 and TRBJ2-7, with TRBD1 as a possible D gene (6 bases). CDR1 and CDR2 (germline): ENHRY, SYGVKD. The CDR3 totals 17 residues. Trimming removed 6 bases from V and 0 bases from J, with 21 bases in between. The CDR3: CAISRRSYGTSSYEQYF. The DNA for the CDR3 is TGTGCCATCAGCCGACGCTCGTACGGGACATCCTCCTACGAGCAGTACTTC.

V usage is TRBV28 and J usage is TRBJ1-5, with 8 bases matching TRBD1. V was pared by 4 bases and J by 3 bases, with 8 bases of the junction left unmatched. This CDR3 has 16 residues. Looked up from germline, CDR1 is MDHEN and CDR2 is SYDVKM. CDR3 coding DNA: TGTGCCAGCAGTTCGCTACACAGGGGGTTCAATCAGCCCCAGCATTTT. Its translation: CASSSLHRGFNQPQHF.

This chain links TRBV19 with TRBJ1-5; D perhaps matches TRBD1 (5 bases). This CDR3 comprises 13 residues. Trimming pared 1 base from V and 6 bases from J, leaving 7 bases between. Germline V CDR1 and CDR2: LNHDA, SQIVND (reference sequence). The CDR3 DNA sequence: TGTGCCAGTAGTATAGGACAGTTTCAGCCCCAGCATTTT. Its translation: CASSIGQFQPQHF.